This T cell receptor beta chain was found in a study of T cell changes during pregnancy in multiple sclerosis. The length of the CDR3 is 13 residues. CDR1 and CDR2 (germline): MDHEN, SYDVKM. Trimming removed 10 bases from V and 3 bases from J; junction bases left unmatched: 7. TCRdb keeps only in-frame clones here, not all; method: immunoSEQ multiplex PCR. This table has 75,000 to 90,000 clones, around 93% appearing once. The receptor was isolated from a female donor in good health, serving as a control in a pregnancy study. Some clones in this sample may be carry-over from other donors' samples. The sequencing here drew on PBMCs, taken in the first trimester of pregnancy. V and J are TRBV28 and TRBJ2-7; 9 bases map to TRBD2. Written as DNA, the CDR3 is TGTGCCACGCGGGGGGGGACCCACTACGAGCAGTACTTC. It yields the protein CATRGGTHYEQYF.